The rows below give T cell receptor beta chains drawn from one sample of a study of early T cells in non-severe SARS-CoV-2 infection. Using its own MiXCR run on the 5' RACE reads, TCRdb lists one record per CDR3 protein. The profile shows about 77,000 distinct CDR3 sequences, around 16% of them singletons. Sequencing was performed on whole blood. The receptor source for this set is an adult who was a healthcare worker with PCR-confirmed SARS-CoV-2 infection or an uninfected control (not recorded which). CDR3s include the opening cysteine and the closing phenylalanine or tryptophan. D genes are given only for firm matches. Only part of the rows carry a size: once, few, many, or a class if the clone is expanded.

J gene	D gene	V gene	clone size	CDR3 protein	CDR3 DNA
TRBJ2-5	NA	TRBV28	NA	CASSFPGNGETQYF	TGTGCCAGCAGTTTTCCAGGGAACGGAGAGACCCAGTACTTC
TRBJ2-3	NA	TRBV6-2/TRBV6-3	few	CASSPLGVAGTDTQYF	TGTGCCAGCAGCCCCCTAGGAGTAGCGGGCACAGATACGCAGTATTTT
TRBJ2-1	NA	TRBV27	many	CASSLSGVLREQFF	TGTGCCAGCAGTTTAAGCGGAGTCTTGCGCGAGCAGTTCTTC
TRBJ1-4	TRBD1	TRBV7-6	few	CASSTDRDEKLFF	TGTGCCAGCAGCACCGACAGGGATGAAAAACTGTTTTTT
TRBJ1-2	NA	TRBV5-6	few	CASSLPETRYRDGYTF	TGTGCCAGCAGCTTGCCCGAGACAAGGTATCGGGATGGCTACACCTTC
TRBJ2-7	NA	TRBV5-1	few	CASKQTGDSYEQYF	TGCGCCAGCAAGCAGACAGGTGACTCCTACGAGCAGTACTTC
TRBJ1-6	NA	TRBV11-2	NA	CASSPAGKNSPLHF	TGTGCCAGCAGCCCCGCCGGGAAGAATTCACCCCTCCACTTT
TRBJ2-4	TRBD2	TRBV18	few	CASSPIWTSGRAKNIQYF	TGTGCCAGCTCACCTATATGGACTAGCGGGAGAGCCAAAAACATTCAGTACTTC
TRBJ2-1	TRBD2	TRBV20-1	NA	CSADGGLAGINEQFF	TGCAGTGCCGATGGAGGACTAGCGGGTATCAATGAGCAGTTCTTC
TRBJ2-7	NA	TRBV11-2	many	CASSLGRGSYEQYF	TGTGCCAGCAGCTTGGGGCGGGGATCCTACGAGCAGTACTTC